The 14 T cell receptor beta chains listed next were all sequenced from one sample in a study of OX40 agonist ivuxolimab in advanced cancers. Method: immunoSEQ multiplex PCR; TCRdb's copy keeps in-frame clones and lacks some. This sample has 70,000 to 95,000 clones, with around four fifths found just once. The sample here was CD4+ or CD8+ T cells sorted from blood, taken in a trial of the OX40 agonist ivuxolimab. Receptors originate from an adult with an advanced solid tumor such as melanoma, head and neck, liver or kidney cancer.

The chain recombines TRBV19 with TRBJ1-1; D possibly corresponds to TRBD1 (6 bases). The V end was cut by 3 bases, the J end by 1 base, with 12 bases between. Germline-derived CDR1 and CDR2 are LNHDA and SQIVND (reference sequence). The length of the CDR3 is 15 residues. This CDR3 is CASSMLGARNTEAFF. The CDR3 DNA follows: TGTGCCAGTAGTATGTTGGGGGCTCGGAACACTGAAGCTTTCTTT.

In DNA form, the CDR3 reads TGTGCCAGCAGTGAAGGAGGGTCGGGTGAAAAACTGTTTTTT. Translating it yields CASSEGGSGEKLFF. The rearrangement uses TRBV6-1 and TRBJ1-4; D gene ambiguous. The CDR3 contains 14 residues. Germline V gene lookup returns CDR1 MNHNS and CDR2 SASEGT. V was cut by 1 base and J by 7 bases, with 10 bases left in between.

The chain links TRBV5-1 to TRBJ1-1, with 10 bases identical to TRBD1. This CDR3 has 18 amino acids. With 0 bases clipped from V and 0 bases from J, the junction kept 8 bases outside the gene matches. Looked up from germline, CDR1 is SGHRS and CDR2 is YFSETQ. The chain's CDR3 is CASSLDPGTGAMNTEAFF. The CDR3 DNA reads as TGCGCCAGCAGCTTGGACCCCGGGACAGGGGCCATGAACACTGAAGCTTTCTTT.

The gene calls are TRBV15 and TRBJ2-1; D uncertain. Germline-derived CDR1 and CDR2 are LNHNV and YYDKDF (reference sequence). V was shortened by 5 bases and J by 5 bases, with 7 bases between the two germline ends. The CDR3 consists of 12 residues. CDR3 coding DNA: TGTGCCACCAGCCGTAACAACAATGAGCAGTTCTTC. Translating gives CATSRNNNEQFF.

The gene calls are TRBV11-3 and TRBJ2-1; D is perhaps TRBD2 (6 bases). Germline V gene lookup returns CDR1 SGHNT and CDR2 YENEEA. The CDR3 has 13 amino acids. V was pared by 1 base and J by 10 bases, with 11 bases between. The DNA of the CDR3 is TGTGCCAGCAGCTTAGTTGGGGGGAGGGAGCAGTTCTTC. Its translation: CASSLVGGREQFF.

This clone was observed many times. The V gene is TRBV9, the J gene TRBJ1-4; D unclear. V dropped 4 bases and J dropped 0 bases, with 7 bases sitting between them. The V gene's germline CDR1 is SGDLS and CDR2 YYNGEE. The length of the CDR3 is 14 residues. The CDR3 coding sequence is TGTGCCAGCAGCCAGACCGCAACTAATGAAAAACTGTTTTTT. This sequence encodes CASSQTATNEKLFF.

V usage is TRBV5-1 and J usage is TRBJ2-3, with a weak D call TRBD1 (6 bases). Trimming shortened V by 6 bases and J by 0 bases, and 14 bases separated the two germline ends. The CDR3 runs to 15 residues. In germline, CDR1 is SGHRS, CDR2 YFSETQ. The CDR3 spells CASNPGTPSTDTQYF. The CDR3, as DNA: TGCGCCAGCAACCCGGGGACACCTAGCACAGATACGCAGTATTTT.

V usage is TRBV6-5 and J usage is TRBJ2-5, with TRBD1 matching 8 bases. Trimming removed 2 bases from V and 2 bases from J; junction bases left unmatched: 7. In germline, CDR1 is MNHEY, CDR2 SVGAGI. This CDR3 region has 16 residues. The CDR3 spells CASSYDYRGSQETQYF. Here the CDR3 DNA reads TGTGCCAGCAGTTACGACTACAGGGGGTCACAAGAGACCCAGTACTTC.

The V and J genes are TRBV28 and TRBJ1-1; TRBD1 agrees at 9 bases. V gave up 4 bases and J gave up 1 base; unmatched junction bases: 10. Germline V gives CDR1 MDHEN, CDR2 SYDVKM. The CDR3 loop spans 17 amino acids. The CDR3 is CASSSQTPGQGNTEAFF. The DNA of the CDR3 is TGTGCCAGCAGTTCACAGACACCGGGACAGGGGAACACTGAAGCTTTCTTT.

The V and J genes are TRBV9 and TRBJ1-4; 10 bases agree with TRBD1. V shed 3 bases and J 7 bases; nucleotides not matched to a gene: 6. Germline loops: CDR1 SGDLS, CDR2 YYNGEE. The CDR3 has 15 amino acids. The chain's CDR3 is CASSERQGAGEKLFF. The CDR3 DNA reads TGTGCCAGCAGCGAGAGACAGGGGGCAGGTGAAAAACTGTTTTTT.

The chain has TRBV16 and TRBJ1-5; TRBD1 is a possible D gene (5 bases). The V end was cut by 1 base, the J end by 5 bases, with 15 bases between. The CDR3 is made up of 16 amino acids. The germline V gene has CDR1 KGHSY and CDR2 FQNENV. The CDR3 region is CASSQFWRGEDQPQHF. DNA of the CDR3: TGTGCCAGCAGCCAATTCTGGAGGGGCGAAGATCAGCCCCAGCATTTT.

The DNA for the CDR3 is TGTGCCAGCAGCCAAGGATGGGAGGACATTAATGAAAAACTGTTTTTT. It encodes CASSQGWEDINEKLFF. The chain is built from TRBV4-2 and TRBJ1-4, with a weak D call TRBD1 (5 bases). The CDR3 covers 16 residues. The germline V and J ends were trimmed by 1 base and 4 bases, with 13 bases remaining between them. The germline V gene encodes CDR1 LGHNA and CDR2 YNFKEQ.

CDR3 amino acids: CASSEPGQSYEQYF. DNA of the CDR3: TGTGCCAGCAGTGAACCCGGACAGTCCTACGAGCAGTACTTC. This chain joins TRBV6-1 and TRBJ2-7, with D possibly being TRBD1 (6 bases). Deletions cut 2 bases from V and 1 base from J, with 9 bases between. Germline CDR1 and CDR2: MNHNS and SASEGT. This CDR3 contains 14 residues.

The V and J genes are TRBV2 and TRBJ1-3; D is ambiguous. The CDR3 runs 14 residues. The V gene's germline CDR1 is SNHLY and CDR2 FYNNEI. The V end lost 3 bases, the J end lost 3 bases, and 9 bases lay between the germline ends. The CDR3 DNA sequence: TGTGCCAGCAGTGACAAGGTATTTGGAAACACCATATATTTT. Amino acid sequence: CASSDKVFGNTIYF.